These 20 T cell receptor beta chains were sequenced from one sample in a study of blood T cell repertoires in COVID-19. Only in-frame clones appear in the TCRdb table, and some are missing; sequencing was by immunoSEQ multiplex PCR. The data hold 250,000 to 300,000 clones, with around 80% observed a single time. Sequenced: PBMCs or T cells enriched from blood (not recorded which). The origin of the receptors is a man aged 35 to 55 who had been exposed to COVID-19.

DNA for the CDR3: TGTGCCAGCAGTTACGGGGTGGGGTTCGAGTCCTATAATTCACCCCTCCACTTT. This codes for CASSYGVGFESYNSPLHF. The V gene is TRBV27, the J gene TRBJ1-6; D gene uncertain. V shed 4 bases and J shed 1 base, with 17 bases lying between them. Germline V gene data show CDR1 as MNHEY and CDR2 as SMNVEV (reference sequence). The CDR3 is made up of 18 amino acids.

A remark on this clone: At one end the junction does not follow the germline gene, possibly because of a read error. The V call is TRBV11-3, the J call TRBJ2-1, with TRBD1 identical over 8 bases. Germline CDR1 reads SGHNT; CDR2 reads YENEEA. The CDR3 totals 15 residues. For the CDR3, the DNA is TGTGTCAGCAGCTTTACTGCAGGGGGCCGCAATGAGCAGTTCTTC. Encoded protein: CVSSFTAGGRNEQFF.

The rearrangement uses TRBV7-8 and TRBJ2-2; D call uncertain. V was shortened by 2 bases and J by 3 bases, with 7 bases between the two germline ends. Germline V gene lookup returns CDR1 SGHVS and CDR2 FQNEAQ. The CDR3 loop spans 14 amino acids. In nucleotides, the CDR3 is TGTGCCAGCAGCTTACTCCGGGACACCGGGGAGCTGTTTTTT. Its protein product is CASSLLRDTGELFF.

J is TRBJ2-4 and V is TRBV11-3; 7 bases line up with TRBD1. With V trimmed by 5 bases and J by 6 bases, 4 bases remained unmatched. This CDR3 region has 13 residues. CDR1 and CDR2 (germline): SGHNT, YENEEA. The CDR3 DNA reads as TGTGCCAGCAGCCCCCCAGGGGGAAACATTCAGTACTTC. Translation: CASSPPGGNIQYF.

The chain couples TRBV4-1 to TRBJ1-3; D is ambiguous. V was trimmed by 0 bases and J by 0 bases, leaving 9 bases between them. Germline V CDR1 and CDR2: MGHRA, YSYEKL. The CDR3 has 16 amino acids. The CDR3 DNA reads TGCGCCAGCAGCCAAGATTTAACAGTCTCTGGAAACACCATATATTTT. It encodes CASSQDLTVSGNTIYF.

This rearrangement joins TRBV28 to TRBJ2-3; TRBD2 matches 9 bases. V was clipped by 5 bases and J by 1 base; unmatched bases: 7. The CDR3 has 16 residues. Germline V CDR1 and CDR2: MDHEN, SYDVKM. The CDR3 loop reads CASSPHSGSGTDTQYF. The CDR3 nucleotides read TGTGCCAGCAGTCCCCATAGCGGGAGTGGCACAGATACGCAGTATTTT.

The chain recombines TRBV18 with TRBJ2-1, with 10 bases aligning to TRBD2. V shed 3 bases and J 8 bases; nucleotides not matched to a gene: 10. The CDR3 runs to 16 residues. Germline values: CDR1 KGHSH, CDR2 LQKENI. The CDR3 DNA reads as TGTGCCAGCTCACCGGCGCTAGCGGGAGTATCTTATGAGCAGTTCTTC. As protein: CASSPALAGVSYEQFF.

The DNA of the CDR3 is TGTGCCAGCAGTTCCGGGAGCGGGAGGGCGGCAGATACGCAGTATTTT. Encoded protein: CASSSGSGRAADTQYF. The chain recombines TRBV2 with TRBJ2-3; TRBD2 matches at 10 bases. The CDR3 has 16 amino acids. In germline, CDR1 is SNHLY, CDR2 FYNNEI. V was pared by 5 bases and J by 4 bases, with 9 bases of the junction left unmatched.

The gene calls are TRBV21-1 and TRBJ2-2; the tabulated D call, TRBD2, remains unverified against the DNA. TRBV21-1 is described as a pseudogene. There are 20 residues in the CDR3. The CDR3 is CASSKKRGWPGHANTGELFF. DNA of the CDR3: TGTGCCAGCAGCAAAAAGCGGGGGTGGCCGGGACACGCGAACACCGGGGAGCTGTTTTTT.

This chain joins TRBV14 and TRBJ2-5; 14 bases are shared with TRBD2. From germline, CDR1 is SGHDN and CDR2 FVKESK. This CDR3 has 18 amino acids. The junction had 9 bases not matched to a gene; V was cut back by 2 bases and J by 4 bases. CDR3: CASSQRLGLAGDSETQYF. CDR3 sequence (DNA): TGTGCCAGCAGCCAACGCCTGGGACTAGCGGGAGATTCAGAGACCCAGTACTTC. Variable domain in full (rest from reference TRBV14 and TRBJ2-5): EAGVTQFPSHSVIEKGQTVTLRCDPISGHDNLYWYRRVMGKEIKFLLHFVKESKQDESGMPNNRFLAERTGGTYSTLKVQPAELEDSGVYFCASSQRLGLAGDSETQYFGPGTRLLVL.

The chain couples TRBV28 to TRBJ1-1; D gene ambiguous. The CDR3 has 11 residues. V was shortened by 6 bases and J by 9 bases, with 11 bases between the two germline ends. Germline CDR1 MDHEN, CDR2 SYDVKM. CDR3: CASSPGIKAFF. CDR3 DNA sequence: TGTGCCAGCAGCCCCGGGATAAAAGCTTTCTTT. The full variable domain, in which reference TRBV28 and TRBJ1-1 provide the parts outside the CDR3, is DVKVTQSSRYLVKRTGEKVFLECVQDMDHENMFWYRQDPGLGLRLIYFSYDVKMKEKGDIPEGYSVSREKKERFSLILESASTNQTSMYLCASSPGIKAFFGQGTRLTVV.

V usage is TRBV6-2 or TRBV6-3 and J usage is TRBJ1-5; the D gene is possibly TRBD1 (6 bases). The germline V gene has CDR1 MNHEY and CDR2 SVGEGT. With 0 bases removed from V and 2 bases from J, the gap between germline ends came to 11 bases. CDR3 size: 16 residues. CDR3 coding DNA: TGTGCCAGCAGTTACTCGAGGGGGTATCGCAATCAGCCCCAGCATTTT. Amino acids: CASSYSRGYRNQPQHF.

The chain is built from TRBV5-1 and TRBJ2-1, with D perhaps matching TRBD1 (5 bases). Germline CDR1 SGHRS, CDR2 YFSETQ. Trimming left V 3 bases short and J 9 bases short, with 13 bases between. The CDR3 is 13 amino acids. CDR3 sequence (DNA): TGCGCCAGCAGCTCCGACAGAGTTGGTGAGCAGTTCTTC. Protein product: CASSSDRVGEQFF. The full variable domain, completed using reference TRBV5-1 and TRBJ2-1, is KAGVTQTPRYLIKTRGQQVTLSCSPISGHRSVSWYQQTPGQGLQFLFEYFSETQRNKGNFPGRFSGRQFSNSRSEMNVSTLELGDSALYLCASSSDRVGEQFFGPGTRLTVL.

This clone was recorded a few times. V is TRBV6-6 and J is TRBJ2-1; a weak D match, TRBD1 (5 bases). Per the germline V gene, CDR1 is MNHNY and CDR2 is SVGAGI (reference sequence). The germline V and J ends were trimmed by 5 bases and 5 bases, with 7 bases remaining between them. The CDR3 is 12 amino acids. The CDR3 spells CASSDSHNEQFF. As DNA, the CDR3 is TGTGCCAGCAGTGACAGCCACAATGAGCAGTTCTTC.

The V gene is TRBV12-5, the J gene TRBJ2-1, with 10 bases aligning to TRBD2. Germline CDR1 is LGHNT and CDR2 is FRNRAP. V lost 8 bases to trimming and J lost 10 bases; unmatched junction nucleotides: 8. The CDR3 has 13 amino acids. DNA of the CDR3: TGTGCTAGTACTAGCGGGATCTTTAACGAGCAGTTCTTC. As protein: CASTSGIFNEQFF. Filled out from reference TRBV12-5 and TRBJ2-1, the complete variable domain reads DARVTQTPRHKVTEMGQEVTMRCQPILGHNTVFWYRQTMMQGLELLAYFRNRAPLDDSGMPKDRFSAEMPDATLATLKIQPSEPRDSAVYFCASTSGIFNEQFFGPGTRLTVL.

The CDR3: CASGRAANEKLFF. The CDR3 bases are TGTGCCAGCGGCAGGGCCGCTAATGAAAAACTGTTTTTT. The chain carries TRBV7-9 and TRBJ1-4, with D perhaps matching TRBD1 (5 bases). Between the trimmed V and J ends, which lost 8 bases and 3 bases, there was a span of 10 bases. The CDR3 loop spans 13 amino acids. The germline CDR1 and CDR2 sequences are SEHNR and FQNEAQ (reference sequence).

The J gene is TRBJ2-7, the V gene TRBV2; TRBD1 matches 10 bases. From germline, CDR1 is SNHLY and CDR2 FYNNEI. V gave up 7 bases and J gave up 9 bases; unmatched junction bases: 6. CDR3 length: 12 amino acids. The CDR3 protein is CASTGQGIGQYF. CDR3 coding DNA: TGTGCCAGCACGGGACAGGGGATAGGGCAGTACTTC.

The rearrangement links TRBV7-9 to TRBJ2-5; 8 bases are a match to TRBD1. Trimming took 2 bases from V and 4 from J; bases not matched to a gene: 9. CDR1 and CDR2 from the germline V gene are SEHNR and FQNEAQ (reference sequence). There are 16 residues in the CDR3. This chain's CDR3 is CASSLILDRVGETQYF. The CDR3 DNA reads TGTGCCAGCAGCTTAATTCTGGACAGGGTAGGAGAGACCCAGTACTTC.

This chain links TRBV30 with TRBJ2-3; 7 bases agree with TRBD2. This CDR3 is built from 14 residues. The germline CDR1 and CDR2 sequences are GTSNPN and SVGIG (reference sequence). V trimming: 0 bases; J trimming: 1 base; junction bases outside the gene matches: 1. The CDR3 DNA reads TGTGCCTGGAGTGTACGGGGGGGCACAGATACGCAGTATTTT. Translation: CAWSVRGGTDTQYF.

CDR3 nucleotide sequence: TGTGCCAGCAGTGAGGGAGGAGCGAACTACAATGAGCAGTTCTTC. Protein: CASSEGGANYNEQFF. This rearrangement joins TRBV6-1 to TRBJ2-1; tentatively, D is TRBD2 (6 bases). Germline loops: CDR1 MNHNS, CDR2 SASEGT. The CDR3 has 15 residues. Trimming pared 3 bases from V and 3 bases from J, leaving 12 bases between.